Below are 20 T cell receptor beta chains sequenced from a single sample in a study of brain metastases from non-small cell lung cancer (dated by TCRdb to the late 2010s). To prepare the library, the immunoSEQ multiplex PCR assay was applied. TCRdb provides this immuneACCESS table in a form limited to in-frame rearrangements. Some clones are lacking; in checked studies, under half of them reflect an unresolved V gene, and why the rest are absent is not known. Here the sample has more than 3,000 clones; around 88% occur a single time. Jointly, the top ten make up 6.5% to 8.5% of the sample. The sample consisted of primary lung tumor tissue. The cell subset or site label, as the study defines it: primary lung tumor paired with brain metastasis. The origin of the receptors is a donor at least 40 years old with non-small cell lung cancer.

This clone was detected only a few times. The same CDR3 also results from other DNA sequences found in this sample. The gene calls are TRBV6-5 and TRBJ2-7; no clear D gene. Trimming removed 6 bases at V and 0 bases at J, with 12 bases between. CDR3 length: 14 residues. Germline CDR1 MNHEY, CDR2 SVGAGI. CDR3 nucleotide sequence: TGTGCCAGCAGCCCCCTAGGGCACTCCTACGAGCAGTACTTC. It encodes CASSPLGHSYEQYF.

The CDR3 spells CASSQELIRGAGYTF. The CDR3 bases are TGTGCCAGTAGTCAGGAGCTGATTAGGGGCGCGGGCTACACCTTC. The chain joins TRBV19 to TRBJ1-2; D perhaps matches TRBD1 (5 bases). Trimming took off 5 bases at V and 8 bases at J, with 21 bases between the two ends. The CDR3 runs to 15 residues. Germline V gene lookup returns CDR1 LNHDA and CDR2 SQIVND (reference sequence).

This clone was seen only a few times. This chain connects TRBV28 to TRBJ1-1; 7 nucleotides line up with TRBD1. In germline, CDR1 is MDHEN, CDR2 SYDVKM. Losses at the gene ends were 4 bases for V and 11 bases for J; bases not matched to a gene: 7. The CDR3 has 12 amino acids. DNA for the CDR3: TGTGCCAGCAGTTCGGGACAGAGGGGTGCTTTCTTT. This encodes CASSSGQRGAFF.

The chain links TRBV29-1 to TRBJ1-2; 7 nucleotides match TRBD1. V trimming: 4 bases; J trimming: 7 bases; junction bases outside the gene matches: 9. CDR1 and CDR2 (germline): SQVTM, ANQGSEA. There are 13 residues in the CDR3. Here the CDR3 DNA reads TGCAGCGTTGCAAGGCAGGGGGTGAGTGGCTACACCTTC. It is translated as CSVARQGVSGYTF.

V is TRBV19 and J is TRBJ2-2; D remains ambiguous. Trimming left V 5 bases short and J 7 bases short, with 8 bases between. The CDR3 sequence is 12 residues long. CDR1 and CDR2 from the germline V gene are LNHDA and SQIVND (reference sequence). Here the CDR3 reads CASSSTGGELFF. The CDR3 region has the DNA TGTGCCAGTAGTTCTACGGGCGGGGAGCTGTTTTTT. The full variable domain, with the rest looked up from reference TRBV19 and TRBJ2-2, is DGGITQSPKYLFRKEGQNVTLSCEQNLNHDAMYWYRQDPGQGLRLIYYSQIVNDFQKGDIAEGYSVSREKKESFPLTVTSAQKNPTAFYLCASSSTGGELFFGEGSRLTVL.

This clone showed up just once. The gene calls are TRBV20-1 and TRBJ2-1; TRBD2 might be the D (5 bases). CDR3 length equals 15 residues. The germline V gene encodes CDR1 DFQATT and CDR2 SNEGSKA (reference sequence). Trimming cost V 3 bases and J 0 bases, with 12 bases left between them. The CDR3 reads CSASGTSGSYNEQFF. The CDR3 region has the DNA TGCAGTGCTAGTGGTACTAGTGGCTCCTACAATGAGCAGTTCTTC.

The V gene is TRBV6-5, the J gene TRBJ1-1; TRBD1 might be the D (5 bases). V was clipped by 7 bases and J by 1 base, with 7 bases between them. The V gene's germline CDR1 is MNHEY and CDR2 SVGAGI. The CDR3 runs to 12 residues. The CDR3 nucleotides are TGTGCCAGCAAGGGGCAGAACACTGAAGCTTTCTTT. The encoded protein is CASKGQNTEAFF.

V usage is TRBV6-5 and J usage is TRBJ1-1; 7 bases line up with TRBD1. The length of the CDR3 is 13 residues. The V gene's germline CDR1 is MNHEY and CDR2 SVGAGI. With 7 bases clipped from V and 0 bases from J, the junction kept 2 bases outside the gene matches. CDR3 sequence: CASTRGVNTEAFF. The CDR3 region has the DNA TGTGCCAGCACCAGGGGGGTGAACACTGAAGCTTTCTTT.

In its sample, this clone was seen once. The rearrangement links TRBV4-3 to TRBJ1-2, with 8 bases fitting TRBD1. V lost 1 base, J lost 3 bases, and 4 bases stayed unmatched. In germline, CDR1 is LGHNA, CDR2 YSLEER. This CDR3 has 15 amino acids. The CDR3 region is CASSQALQGDYGYTF. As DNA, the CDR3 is TGCGCCAGCAGCCAAGCCTTACAGGGGGACTATGGCTACACCTTC.

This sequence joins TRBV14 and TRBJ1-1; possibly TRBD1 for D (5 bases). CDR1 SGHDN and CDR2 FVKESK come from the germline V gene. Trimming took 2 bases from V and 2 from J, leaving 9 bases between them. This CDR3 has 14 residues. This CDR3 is CASSQSGGNTEAFF. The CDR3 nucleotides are TGTGCCAGCAGCCAATCGGGGGGAAACACTGAAGCTTTCTTT.

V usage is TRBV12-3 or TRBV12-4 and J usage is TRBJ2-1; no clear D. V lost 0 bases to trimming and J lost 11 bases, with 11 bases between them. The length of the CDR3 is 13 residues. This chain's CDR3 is CASSLAGLYKQFF. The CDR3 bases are TGTGCCAGCAGTTTAGCTGGGTTGTACAAGCAGTTCTTC.

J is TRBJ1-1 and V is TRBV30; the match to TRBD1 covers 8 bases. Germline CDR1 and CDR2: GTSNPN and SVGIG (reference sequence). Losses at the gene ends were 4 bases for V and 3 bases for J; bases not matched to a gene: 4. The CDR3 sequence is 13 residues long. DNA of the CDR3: TGTGCCTGGACAGGGGGCGAGGACACTGAAGCTTTCTTT. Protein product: CAWTGGEDTEAFF.

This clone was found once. The DNA for the CDR3 is TGCGCCAGCAGCCAAGGGGGGACAGGGGGCTACGAGCAGTACTTC. This sequence encodes CASSQGGTGGYEQYF. The chain is built from TRBV4-1 and TRBJ2-7; 11 bases are shared with TRBD1. The CDR3 is 15 residues long. The germline V gene has CDR1 MGHRA and CDR2 YSYEKL. J was trimmed by 3 bases and V by 1 base; bases with no gene match: 2.

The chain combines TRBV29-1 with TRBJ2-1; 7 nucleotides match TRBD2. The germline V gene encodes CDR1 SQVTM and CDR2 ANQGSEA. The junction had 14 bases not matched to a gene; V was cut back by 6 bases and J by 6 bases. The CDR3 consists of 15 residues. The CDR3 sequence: CSVGLVGVMGNEQFF. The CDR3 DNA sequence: TGCAGCGTAGGACTAGTGGGAGTCATGGGCAATGAGCAGTTCTTC.

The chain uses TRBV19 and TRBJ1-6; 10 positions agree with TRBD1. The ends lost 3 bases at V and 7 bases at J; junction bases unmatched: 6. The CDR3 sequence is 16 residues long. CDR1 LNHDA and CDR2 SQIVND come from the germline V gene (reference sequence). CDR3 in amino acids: CASSMKTGGGNSPLHF. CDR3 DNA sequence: TGTGCCAGTAGTATGAAGACAGGGGGCGGAAATTCACCCCTCCACTTT.

The CDR3 loop reads CASSPSGRNTEAFF. The CDR3 coding sequence is TGTGCCAGCTCACCTAGTGGCCGGAACACTGAAGCTTTCTTT. The rearrangement uses TRBV18 and TRBJ1-1; unclear D gene. The CDR3 is made up of 14 amino acids. V was cut by 3 bases and J by 1 base, with 9 bases left in between. The germline V gene has CDR1 KGHSH and CDR2 LQKENI.

The CDR3 nucleotides read TGTGCCAGCAGTTTAGGGACTAGGGATGAGCAGTTCTTC. It translates to CASSLGTRDEQFF. V gene TRBV28 combines with J gene TRBJ2-1; 8 nucleotides line up with TRBD2. V gave up 2 bases and J gave up 8 bases; unmatched junction bases: 2. The germline gives CDR1 MDHEN, CDR2 SYDVKM. The CDR3 extends over 13 amino acids.

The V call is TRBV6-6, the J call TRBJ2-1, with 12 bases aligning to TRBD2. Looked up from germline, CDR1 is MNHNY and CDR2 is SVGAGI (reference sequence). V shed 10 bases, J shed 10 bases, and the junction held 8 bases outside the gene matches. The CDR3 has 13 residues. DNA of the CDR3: TGTGCCACCTCTAGCGGGAGGGCCAGGGAGCAGTTCTTC. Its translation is CATSSGRAREQFF.

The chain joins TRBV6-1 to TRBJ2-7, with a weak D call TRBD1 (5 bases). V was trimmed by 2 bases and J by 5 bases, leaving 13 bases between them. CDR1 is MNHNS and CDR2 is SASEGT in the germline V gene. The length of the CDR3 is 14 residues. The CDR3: CASSEPWQGNEQYF. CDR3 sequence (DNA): TGTGCCAGCAGTGAACCCTGGCAGGGAAACGAGCAGTACTTC.

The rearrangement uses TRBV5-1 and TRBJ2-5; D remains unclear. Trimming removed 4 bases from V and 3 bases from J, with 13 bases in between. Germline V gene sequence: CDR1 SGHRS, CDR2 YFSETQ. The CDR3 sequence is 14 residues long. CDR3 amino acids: CASSLVEREETQYF. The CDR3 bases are TGCGCCAGCAGCCTCGTGGAGAGAGAAGAGACCCAGTACTTC.